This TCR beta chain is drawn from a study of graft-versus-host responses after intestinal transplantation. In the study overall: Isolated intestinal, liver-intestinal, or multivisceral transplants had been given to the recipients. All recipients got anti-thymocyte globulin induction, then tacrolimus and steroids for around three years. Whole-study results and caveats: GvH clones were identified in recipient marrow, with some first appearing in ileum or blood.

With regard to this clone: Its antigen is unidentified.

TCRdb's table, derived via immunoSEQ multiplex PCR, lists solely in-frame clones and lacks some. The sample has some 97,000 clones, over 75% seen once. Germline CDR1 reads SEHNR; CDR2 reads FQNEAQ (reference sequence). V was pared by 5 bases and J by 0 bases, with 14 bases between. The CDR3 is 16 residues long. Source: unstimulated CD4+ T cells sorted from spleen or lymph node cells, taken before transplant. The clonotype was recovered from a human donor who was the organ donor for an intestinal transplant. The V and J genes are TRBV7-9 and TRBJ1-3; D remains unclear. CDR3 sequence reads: CASSPRPANSGNTIYF. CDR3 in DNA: TGTGCCAGCAGCCCTCGACCGGCGAACTCTGGAAACACCATATATTTT. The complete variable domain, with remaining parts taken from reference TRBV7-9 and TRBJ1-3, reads DTGVSQNPRHKITKRGQNVTFRCDPISEHNRLYWYRQTLGQGPEFLTYFQNEAQLEKSRLLSDRFSAERPKGSFSTLEIQRTEQGDSAMYLCASSPRPANSGNTIYFGEGSWLTVV.